This TCR beta chain was identified during a study of blood T cells in healthy people across ages (dated by TCRdb to the mid-2010s). A note on the overall study: In model experiments, template switching captured roughly one uniquely barcoded TCR beta cDNA molecule for every two T cells. Age-related changes in TCR beta repertoire diversity were measured in the study by deep sequencing normalized with unique cDNA molecular identifiers. The donors were split into four age groups: young (average roughly 15 years), middle-aged (around 40), aged (approximately 59) and long-lived (more than 80). To avoid experimental bias, donors of different ages were randomly spread across the sequencing lanes. The study analyzed two additional independent replicas of 1 million unique cDNA reads from the same blood draw for two donors, one aged 18 to 30 and one aged 80 or older.

On this clonotype itself: Its antigen remains unidentified. Within one base of it there is no much larger clone, and no base qualities were kept.

General conclusions and limits of the study: Compared with the aged group, the long-lived group had more naive CD4+ T cells, fewer expanded clones and increased TCR diversity, a pattern suggesting age selection. As age increased, observed TCR beta diversity per million T cells dropped in a roughly linear way, and a significant reduction was already evident by age 40. A strong correlation was found between observed TCR beta diversity and the percentage of naive T cells measured by flow cytometry. Conclusive comparison of naive and antigen-experienced compartments was prevented by the profiling of bulk unsorted PBMCs. Because the CMV infection status of the donors was unknown, age-related changes in expanded clonotypes may potentially have been confounded. Estimates of total diversity from one million sequenced T cells were regarded as lower bounds and underestimates.

Donors were 39 systemically healthy Caucasian individuals from Russia aged roughly 6 to 100 years. Each donor gave about 9.8 milliliters of peripheral blood, drawn into EDTA-treated Vacutainer tubes. PBMCs were isolated by Ficoll-Paque density-gradient centrifugation, with at least 6 million obtained per sample. Trizol reagent was used to extract total RNA from PBMCs, with at least 6 micrograms per sample. The percentages of naive CD45RAhigh/CD27high T cells were determined by flow cytometry on a PBMC aliquot from every donor. The germline V end is reduced by 2 bases and the J end by 10 bases; junction bases left unmatched: 4. The germline V gene specifies KGHDR as CDR1 and SFDVKD as CDR2. CDR3 length: 13 amino acids, cysteine to phenylalanine. Of all the DNA, just the CDR3 is kept, 39 bases in frame from base 1. Library construction relied on 5' RACE. The run used an Illumina HiSeq 2500. A second about 7 to 11 cycle PCR used a sample-barcoded 5' primer and a J-beta primer mix. A template-switch 5' adaptor carrying 12 random nucleotides introduced a unique molecular identifier onto each TCR beta cDNA molecule. Each sample yielded at least 2.5 million CDR3-containing paired-end reads. First-strand cDNA was synthesized from all RNA with the Mint cDNA synthesis kit, primed by a TRBC-specific oligonucleotide. All cDNA was treated with uracil-DNA glycosylase and then went through a first 18-cycle PCR with the universal primers M1SS and BC2_uni_R. Concerning the study's data processing: Normalization of each sample was performed by random selection of 1 million high-quality reads, each carrying a distinct molecular identifier. Instead of being binned into consensus sequences, reads that shared molecular identifiers were thrown out. MiTCR, with a Q25 quality threshold and the strictest error-elimination algorithm, was used for CDR3 identification, clonotype clustering and error correction. A nonparametric unseen species model using Euler transformation provided a lower-bound estimate of total TCR beta diversity. TCRdb took the public reads, trimmed them with fastp at Q25, ran MiXCR for clone calling and kept in-frame beta chains. Each CDR3 protein appears once, grouped with its most common genes and DNA. TCRdb, rather than the study authors, made the V and J calls. In this sample the table shows 270,000 or so distinct CDR3 sequences, 25% to 30% of which occur a single time. The ten largest clones capture approximately 30% of the sample.

This clonotype was obtained from a woman in her 70s in good health. Sequences were obtained from blood. The V and J genes are TRBV24-1 and TRBJ1-1; 9 junctional bases match TRBD1. The CDR3: CATSDSGDRVAFF. Here is the DNA: TGTGCCACCAGTGATTCGGGGGACAGGGTAGCTTTCTTT.